This TCR beta chain was recovered during a study of T-cell memory formation after mild COVID-19. Comment on this clonotype: Its target is not known.

The V gene's germline CDR1 is SGHTA and CDR2 FQGNSA. The CDR3 has 13 amino acids. V was clipped by 2 bases and J by 4 bases, with 7 bases between them. TCRdb processed the 5' RACE reads anew with MiXCR; each CDR3 protein has one entry. The table has hundreds of thousands of distinct CDR3 sequences, about an eighth seen once; the top ten hold 22%. Findings of the study overall: CD4+ contracting clones were mainly CM and EM; CD8+ ones, EMRA.

The sequence was obtained from a man in his late teens or twenties who had mild COVID-19 (a few samples of this study predate the infection). Cell type and time point are not known. The gene calls are TRBV7-2 and TRBJ2-3; D gene ambiguous. Material for sequencing was PBMCs or a T cell subset sorted from them (not recorded which). The CDR3 DNA sequence: TGTGCCAGCAGCTTACCCGGCTCAGATACGCAGTATTTT. As protein: CASSLPGSDTQYF.